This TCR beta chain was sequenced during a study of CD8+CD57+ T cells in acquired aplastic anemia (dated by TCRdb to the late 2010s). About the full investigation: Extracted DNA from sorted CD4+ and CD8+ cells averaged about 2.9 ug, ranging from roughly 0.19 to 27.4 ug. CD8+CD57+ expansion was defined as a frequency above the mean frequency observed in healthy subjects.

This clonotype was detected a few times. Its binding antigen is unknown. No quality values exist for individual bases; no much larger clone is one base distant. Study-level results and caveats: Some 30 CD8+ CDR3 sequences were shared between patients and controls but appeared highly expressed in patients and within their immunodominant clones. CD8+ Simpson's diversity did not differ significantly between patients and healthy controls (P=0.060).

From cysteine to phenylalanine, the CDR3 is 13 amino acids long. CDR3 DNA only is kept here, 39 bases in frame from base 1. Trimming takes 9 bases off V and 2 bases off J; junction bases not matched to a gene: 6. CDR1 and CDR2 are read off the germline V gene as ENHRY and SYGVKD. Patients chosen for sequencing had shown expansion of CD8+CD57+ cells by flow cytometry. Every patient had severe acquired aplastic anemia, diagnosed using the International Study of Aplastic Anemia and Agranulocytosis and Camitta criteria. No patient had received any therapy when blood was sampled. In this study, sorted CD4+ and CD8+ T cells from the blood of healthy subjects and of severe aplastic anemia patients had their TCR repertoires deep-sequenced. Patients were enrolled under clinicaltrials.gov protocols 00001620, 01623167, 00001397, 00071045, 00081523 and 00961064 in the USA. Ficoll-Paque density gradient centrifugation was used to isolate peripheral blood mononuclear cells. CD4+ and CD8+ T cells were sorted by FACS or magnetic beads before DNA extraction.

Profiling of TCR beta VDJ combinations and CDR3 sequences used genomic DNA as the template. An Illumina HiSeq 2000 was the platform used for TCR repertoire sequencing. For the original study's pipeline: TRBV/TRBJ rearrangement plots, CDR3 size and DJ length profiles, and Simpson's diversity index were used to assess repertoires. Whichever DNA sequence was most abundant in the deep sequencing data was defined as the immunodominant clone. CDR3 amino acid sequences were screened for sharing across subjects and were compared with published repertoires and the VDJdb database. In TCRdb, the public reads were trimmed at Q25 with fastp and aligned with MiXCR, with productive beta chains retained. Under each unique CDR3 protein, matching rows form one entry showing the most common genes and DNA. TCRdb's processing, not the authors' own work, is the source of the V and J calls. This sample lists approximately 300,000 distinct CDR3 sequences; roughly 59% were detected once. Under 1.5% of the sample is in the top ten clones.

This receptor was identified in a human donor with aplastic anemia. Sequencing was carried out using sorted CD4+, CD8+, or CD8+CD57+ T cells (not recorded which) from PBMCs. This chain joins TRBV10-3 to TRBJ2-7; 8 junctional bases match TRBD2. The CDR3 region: CAIASGLAYEQYF. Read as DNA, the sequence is TGTGCCATAGCCTCGGGACTAGCCTACGAGCAGTACTTC.